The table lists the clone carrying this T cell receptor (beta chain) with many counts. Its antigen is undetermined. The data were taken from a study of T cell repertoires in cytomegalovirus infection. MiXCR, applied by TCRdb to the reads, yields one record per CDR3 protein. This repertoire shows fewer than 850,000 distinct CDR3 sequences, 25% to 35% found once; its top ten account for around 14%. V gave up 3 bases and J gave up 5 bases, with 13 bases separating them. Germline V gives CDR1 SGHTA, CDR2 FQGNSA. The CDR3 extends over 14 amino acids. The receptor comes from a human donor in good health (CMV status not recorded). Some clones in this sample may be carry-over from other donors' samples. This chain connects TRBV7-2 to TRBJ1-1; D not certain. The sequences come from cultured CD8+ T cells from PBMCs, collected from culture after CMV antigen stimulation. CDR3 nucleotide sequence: TGTGCCAGCAGCTTGGAGGAGGGTTGGACTGAAGCTTTCTTT. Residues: CASSLEEGWTEAFF.